This TCR beta chain came from a study of cytomegalovirus exposure and HLA in healthy donors. Broader study findings: In a later analysis, common viral pathogens appeared linked to several of the most significant clusters. Some highly shared sequence variants likely arose as a pipeline artifact.

The J segment lost 9 bases and the V segment lost 3 bases, leaving 5 bases of the junction unmatched. This CDR3 spans 15 amino acids. The V gene's germline CDR1 is SGHTA and CDR2 FQGNSA. Donors were ostensibly healthy at sampling, although undocumented immune exposures were probable. As to this clone: Its antigen is still unknown.

Vbeta (60) and Jbeta (13) primers were used in the PCR. Method: immunoSEQ multiplex PCR; TCRdb's copy keeps in-frame clones and lacks some. Its listing shows some 70,000 clones. What was sequenced was PBMCs. The chain combines TRBV7-2 with TRBJ1-6, with TRBD1 matching over 10 bases. This receptor was taken from a man aged 40-49 years in good health and CMV-seronegative. CDR3 bases: TGTGCCAGCAGCTTCAGGACAGGGGGTAGTTCACCCCTCCACTTT. It codes for CASSFRTGGSSPLHF.